The entry that follows covers one T cell receptor (beta chain) sequence. The antigen it binds to is not known. The record has no base qualities; no much larger clone is one base away. The method behind the library was the immunoSEQ multiplex PCR assay. For the multiplex PCR, a mixture combining 60 forward primers for TCR Vbeta segments and 13 reverse primers for TCR Jbeta segments was used. Amplification of the CDR3 region of rearranged TCR beta genes was performed with a multiplex PCR assay on genomic DNA. The Illumina HiSeq System was used to sequence the amplified TCR beta libraries as 87-base-pair reads. As for the authors' bioinformatics: Across the 500 to 750 repertoires, a later analysis counted some 80 million unique TCR beta chains, some 11 million of which were shared by at least two donors. To remove PCR and sequencing errors, raw reads were error-corrected and collapsed into unique sequences using a nearest-neighbor algorithm that merged closely related sequences. V, D and J gene segments were assigned by aligning CDR3 sequences to IMGT reference sequences. For a sequence to be retained, a match of at least six nucleotides was required to both a V gene segment and a J gene segment. A rearrangement counted as productive if the CDR3 had no stop codons and remained in frame with V and J, and every other rearrangement counted as non-productive. Following IMGT convention, CDR3 was defined as the stretch from the second conserved V-encoded cysteine to the conserved J-encoded phenylalanine. The earlier analysis of about 640 of the donors excluded any sequence lacking an unambiguous match to a single V gene segment. In an earlier analysis of several hundred of the donors, a V segment was called functional when productive rearrangements were above 56.7%, and segregating when the standard deviation between donors exceeded 5%. A statistical classification framework was built to diagnose cytomegalovirus status from the catalog of TCR beta chain sequences. In a later analysis, TCR nucleotide sequences were compared against IMGT/GENE-DB human TR gene sequences so that V and J genes could be assigned. A later analysis assigned CDR3 sequences and most-parsimonious VDJ recombination scenarios with the TCRdist pipeline. In a later analysis, each TCR beta chain was defined by its CDR3 amino acid sequence together with its V-gene family, and reads lacking a unique V-gene family were excluded. As a way to deal with suspected cross-contamination and a sequencing artifact, a later analysis dropped more than 500 nucleotide sequences that were highly shared and had low generation probability. In a later analysis, a clonal expansion index was calculated for each public chain from normalized within-repertoire ranks of inferred template counts. A later analysis computed generation probabilities with a VDJ recombination model fitted to out-of-frame rearrangements, and checked the results against IGoR. In a later analysis, hypergeometric tests were used to score TCR-TCR, TCR-HLA and TCR-CMV co-occurrence, with a repertoire-size bias correction applied to TCR pairs. To estimate false discovery rates, a later analysis permuted the HLA or CMV assignments 20 times. In a later analysis, co-occurring TCRs were grouped using DBSCAN, and TCRdist sequence similarity was added for clustering within HLA-allele-positive subsets. Repertoires with fewer than 30,000 or more than 120,000 public chains, plus five repertoires with anomalous nucleotide sharing, were excluded from co-occurrence clustering. Imported from immuneACCESS, the table was reduced by TCRdb to in-frame sequences with V and J called. These copies leave out some clones; in studies compared against another copy, an unresolved V gene accounts for under half, and the cause of the remainder is not known. D and trimming come from the DNA, and the V and J calls and clone size come from that table. Here the sample has 65,000 to 85,000 clones; roughly a tenth occur a single time. The ten largest clones add up to approximately 24% of the sample.

The cohort consisted of 600 to 700 healthy bone marrow donors. All cohort members were sampled while nominally healthy, although unrecorded immune exposures were likely present. The donor tested CMV seropositive and was one of the 289 seropositive cohort members. A peripheral blood sample was collected from each donor, and TCR beta sequencing was performed on peripheral blood mononuclear cells. Genomic DNA extraction from the blood cell samples was performed with the Qiagen DNeasy Blood Extraction Kit. The data stem from a study of cytomegalovirus exposure and HLA in healthy donors (dated by TCRdb to the late 2010s). For context, the study as a whole: An earlier analysis of a few hundred of the donors reported over 250 Gb of sequence data and approximately 120 million unique TCR beta sequences obtained from approximately 180 million T cells. An early release covering more than 500 HLA-typed donors comprised 300 to 350 gigabases of sequencing data and roughly 85 million unique TCR sequences. Among the approximately 400 genotyped donors, approximately 76% belonged to the genetic ancestry cluster associated with self-reported Caucasian donors. The study aimed to test whether cataloging public T cell receptors could reveal signatures of past pathogen exposure. The study profiled the T cell repertoires of under 700 subjects by immunosequencing and related them to cytomegalovirus serostatus. Along with the approximately 700-subject first cohort, a separate validation cohort of approximately 110 different subjects was used. The study combined high-throughput TCR immunosequencing, statistical association of individual TCRs with disease status, and machine learning to predict cytomegalovirus infection status. To study patterns of TCR occurrence, a later analysis re-analyzed previously published TCR beta repertoires from 500 to 850 donors and added high-resolution HLA genotyping. The later analysis used no new phenotypic data to find candidate immune exposures, relying instead on TCR beta sequences and their occurrence across donors. In an earlier analysis of 587 of the donors, high-throughput TCR beta sequencing was used to judge whether each TCR beta V gene segment behaved as functional or pseudogenic. Alongside the repertoire data, information on donor age, sex, ethnicity and CMV serostatus was compiled. A later genetic analysis took genome-wide SNP genotypes for about 55% of the roughly 670 donors and used that subset as a discovery cohort. All discovery cohort repertoires had been generated using a single sequencing platform. Class I and class II HLA loci were covered by the typing at four-digit resolution. The number of donors typed differed by locus, with roughly 620-640 for A, B, C, DRB1 and DQB1, roughly 520 for DQA1, under 610 for DPA1, and approximately 470 for DPB1. Several DR-DQ haplotypes were handled as single units for association and clustering because linkage in the cohort was strong. Across approximately 420 genotyped donors of the cohort, an average of roughly 200,000 unique TCR beta nucleotide sequences per donor were sequenced, and approximately 17% of those sequences were non-productive.

The paper as a whole reports these results and caveats: A cluster of highly shared sequence variants was judged likely to represent a technical artifact of the sequencing pipeline. Compared with the roughly 710-donor mean, donors in an Asian-associated ancestry cluster had fewer N-insertions in productive TCRs, according to a later genetic analysis. Sequencing depth was assumed to be roughly uniform across donors in the presence/absence analyses, though that assumption may not hold. In a later analysis, the rate of TCR association differed among HLA loci, with DRB1 alleles having the most associated TCRs and HLA-C alleles having the fewest. Three of the identified cytomegalovirus-associated TCR beta chains were confirmed in vitro to be specific for cytomegalovirus antigens. A further reported finding was that TCR beta sequences accurately predicted the HLA-A and HLA-B alleles for most subjects in the first cohort. The classifier was reported to diagnose cytomegalovirus status with high specificity and sensitivity in both the original and validation cohorts. Specific HLA alleles were associated with 15,000 to 20,000 TCR beta sequences at a false discovery rate of 0.05 in a later analysis. V-gene and J-gene trimming of TCR beta chains was associated with a missense DCLRE1C variant in a later genetic analysis, and the association was replicated in an independent cohort. In a later analysis, most CMV-associated TCR beta chains were found to appear HLA-restricted, with HLA associations seemingly driven largely by CMV exposure. Several of the top co-occurrence clusters appeared to be linked to parvovirus B19, influenza, CMV and Epstein-Barr virus, according to a later analysis. A later analysis found that HLA-associated TCR beta chains were more clonally expanded and had lower generation probabilities than equally common non-associated chains. Correlated functional status among segregating V segments might be attributable to linkage disequilibrium, but an unknown experimental factor could not be ruled out. Because counts were too low, seventeen rarely observed V segments, including chromosome 9 orphons, were excluded from the earlier analysis of fewer than 650 of the donors. The authors suggested that the approach could potentially be extended to other disease states and immunological phenotypes. In an earlier analysis of 587 of the donors, most TCR beta V segments appeared in productive rearrangements about 87% or about 30% of the time, broadly matching IMGT annotations. Because some donors lacked HLA typing at each locus, the association tests relied only on the typed subset. Most TCR sequences were seen in very few donors, while some public TCRs were found in many individuals. The cohort was sequenced for TCR beta chains only, and without alpha or paired-chain data the features that could be detected were limited. CMV serostatus was the only immune exposure information available for the cohort. A total of roughly 160 TCR beta chains were listed by the study as associated with cytomegalovirus. When HLA alleles, especially DR and DQ, strongly co-occurred, attributing TCR associations to individual alleles was difficult.

The sample comprised PBMCs. This receptor was obtained from a man aged 60 to 75 in good health and CMV-seropositive.

The encoded CDR3 is CASGRRGGQPQHF. The DNA reads TGTGCCAGCGGACGAAGGGGCGGTCAGCCCCAGCATTTT. The chain was built from TRBV6-5 and TRBJ1-5, and the D gene may be TRBD1, 5 bases matching. At the junction V is shortened by 8 bases and J by 6 bases, with 14 bases in between. For CDR1 and CDR2, the germline V gene lists MNHEY and SVGAGI. Measured from the cysteine to the phenylalanine, the CDR3 is 13 residues long. Only the CDR3 part of the read is kept: 39 bases, read in frame from the first base.